A selection of T cell receptor beta chains follows, all from one sample in a study of blood T cell repertoires in COVID-19. Here immunoSEQ multiplex PCR was the method, and the copy in TCRdb shows in-frame clones only, minus some. The table includes 150,000 to 200,000 clones, about 72% detected once. The sample was PBMCs or T cells enriched from blood (not recorded which). Receptor source: a woman aged 50 to 60 who had recovered from COVID-19. Each CDR3 is given with its conserved first and last residue. The D gene is left open where the match is weak. Expanded clones are given a class, and other clones once, few, many or no size at all.

TRBD1 - TRBJ1-3 TRBV18 TGTGCCAGCTCACCCGGGCGGACAGGGACTGGAAACACCATATATTTT CASSPGRTGTGNTIYF
- - TRBJ1-1 TRBV6-5 TGTGCCAGCAGGTCCACAGATCGGAACACTGAAGCTTTCTTT CASRSTDRNTEAFF
- - TRBJ2-3 TRBV9 TGTGCCAGCAGCGTCTCCGACTTCACAGATACGCAGTATTTT CASSVSDFTDTQYF
- few TRBJ1-4 TRBV19 TGTGCCAGTAGTATCGGCCAGGGAAGAGATGAAAAACTGTTTTTT CASSIGQGRDEKLFF
- once TRBJ1-5 TRBV20-1 TGCAGTGCTAGTCTAACCGGACACCCCAATCAGCCCCAGCATTTT CSASLTGHPNQPQHF
TRBD2 - TRBJ2-3 TRBV5-6 TGTGCCAGCAGGATAGCGGGAGGTGTCACAGATACGCAGTATTTT CASRIAGGVTDTQYF
- - TRBJ2-3 TRBV21-1 TGTGCCAGCACCTTTACGACAGAGGATACGCAGTATTTT CASTFTTEDTQYF
- - TRBJ1-4 TRBV6-5 TGTGCCAGCAGTTACTCGTTTTCGGCAGGGCGGGAAAAACTGTTTTTT CASSYSFSAGREKLFF
- - TRBJ2-3 TRBV28 TGTGCCAGCAGTTCCGAGGGTTTCACAGATACGCAGTATTTT CASSSEGFTDTQYF
- - TRBJ1-4 TRBV6-5 TGTGCCAGCAGTTCTAGGCAGGGCAATGAAAAACTGTTTTTT CASSSRQGNEKLFF
- - TRBJ1-5 TRBV28 TGTGCCAGCAGTTTAAGCACCGTGAGCAATCAGCCCCAGCATTTT CASSLSTVSNQPQHF
- - TRBJ2-7 TRBV5-4 TGTGCCAGCAGCTTGGCCGGACAGCCCTACGAGCAGTACTTC CASSLAGQPYEQYF
- - TRBJ1-5 TRBV7-2 TGTGCCAGCAGCTTGGATTCGGGTCAGCCCCAGCATTTT CASSLDSGQPQHF
- - TRBJ2-3 TRBV7-9 TGTGCCAGCAGCCCCCCCGCCGGGGATACGCAGTATTTT CASSPPAGDTQYF
TRBD1 few TRBJ2-7 TRBV27 TGTGCCAGCAGTGTTACAGGGGCTCCCCCCTACGAGCAGTACTTC CASSVTGAPPYEQYF
TRBD1 - TRBJ1-2 TRBV3-1/TRBV3-2 TGTGCCAGCAGCCAAGTGGACAGGCCAAACTATGGCTACACCTTC CASSQVDRPNYGYTF
- - TRBJ2-7 TRBV19 TGTGCCAGTAGTATCGGGTCTCAATCTATTTACGAGCAGTACTTC CASSIGSQSIYEQYF
- - TRBJ1-5 TRBV27 TGTGCCAGCAGTTTATCGGGGCAGGGAAGGAATCAGCCCCAGCATTTT CASSLSGQGRNQPQHF
TRBD2 - TRBJ2-7 TRBV5-5 TGTGCCAGCTATCGGGGGACTAGCGGGAGAAAGGAGCAGTACTTC CASYRGTSGRKEQYF
- - TRBJ1-2 TRBV28 TGTGCCAGCAGTTCGACTATGAACTATGGCTACACCTTC CASSSTMNYGYTF
TRBD2 - TRBJ2-7 TRBV24-1 TGTGCCACCAGTCTTAGCGGGAGCAACGAGCAGTACTTC CATSLSGSNEQYF
- - TRBJ2-7 TRBV6-1 TGTGCCAGCAGTGAAGAGTCATGGGGCAGGGTTCCTCTCGAGCAGTACTTC CASSEESWGRVPLEQYF
TRBD2 - TRBJ2-7 TRBV20-1 TGCAGTGCTAGTCCACCTGTGGTAGCGGGTGCCTACGAGCAGTACTTC CSASPPVVAGAYEQYF
- - TRBJ2-2 TRBV7-8 TGTGCCAGCAGCGAACAGACCGGGGAGCTGTTTTTT CASSEQTGELFF
TRBD2 - TRBJ2-1 TRBV28 TGTGCCAGCAGTTTACCTGGCGCTAGCGGGACTAATGAGCAGTTCTTC CASSLPGASGTNEQFF
- - TRBJ2-3 TRBV3-1/TRBV3-2 TGTGCCAGCAGCCAAGAGGTGGCGGGATCGGCAGATACGCAGTATTTT CASSQEVAGSADTQYF